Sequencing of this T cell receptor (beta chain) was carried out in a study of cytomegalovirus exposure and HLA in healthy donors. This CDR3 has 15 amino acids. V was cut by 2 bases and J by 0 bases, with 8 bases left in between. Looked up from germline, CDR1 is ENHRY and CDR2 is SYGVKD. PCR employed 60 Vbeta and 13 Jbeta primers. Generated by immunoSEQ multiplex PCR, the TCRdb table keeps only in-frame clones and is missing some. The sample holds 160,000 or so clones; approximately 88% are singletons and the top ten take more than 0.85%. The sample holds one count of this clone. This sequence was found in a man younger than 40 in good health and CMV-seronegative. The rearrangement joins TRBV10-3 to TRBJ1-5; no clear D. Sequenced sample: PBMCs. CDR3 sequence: CAISEGGHSNQPQHF. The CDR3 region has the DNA TGTGCCATCAGTGAGGGCGGTCATAGCAATCAGCCCCAGCATTTT.